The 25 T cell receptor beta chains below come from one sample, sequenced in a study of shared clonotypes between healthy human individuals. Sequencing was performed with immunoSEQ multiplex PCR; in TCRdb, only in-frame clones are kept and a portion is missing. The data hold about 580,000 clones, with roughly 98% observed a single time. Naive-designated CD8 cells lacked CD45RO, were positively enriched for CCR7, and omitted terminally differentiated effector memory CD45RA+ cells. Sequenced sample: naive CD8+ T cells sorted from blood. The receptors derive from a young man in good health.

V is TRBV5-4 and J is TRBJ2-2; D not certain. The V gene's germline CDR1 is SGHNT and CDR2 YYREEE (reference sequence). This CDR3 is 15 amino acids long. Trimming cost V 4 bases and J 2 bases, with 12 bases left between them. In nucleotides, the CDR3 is TGTGCCAGCAGCGTACAGCCCGCTAACACCGGGGAGCTGTTTTTT. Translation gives CASSVQPANTGELFF.

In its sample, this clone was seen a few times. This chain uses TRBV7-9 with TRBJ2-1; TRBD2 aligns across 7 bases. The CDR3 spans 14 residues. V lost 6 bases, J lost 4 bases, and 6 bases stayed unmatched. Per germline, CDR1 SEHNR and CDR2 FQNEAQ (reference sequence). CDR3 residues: CASRGEGPYNEQFF. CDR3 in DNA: TGTGCCAGCAGGGGGGAGGGCCCGTACAATGAGCAGTTCTTC.

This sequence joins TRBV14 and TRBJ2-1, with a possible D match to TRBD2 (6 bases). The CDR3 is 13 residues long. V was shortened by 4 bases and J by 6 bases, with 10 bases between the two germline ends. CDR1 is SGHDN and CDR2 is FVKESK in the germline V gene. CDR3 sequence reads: CASSLGLRNEQFF. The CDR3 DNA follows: TGTGCCAGCAGCCTGGGACTCCGCAATGAGCAGTTCTTC. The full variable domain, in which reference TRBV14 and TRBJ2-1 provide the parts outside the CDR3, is EAGVTQFPSHSVIEKGQTVTLRCDPISGHDNLYWYRRVMGKEIKFLLHFVKESKQDESGMPNNRFLAERTGGTYSTLKVQPAELEDSGVYFCASSLGLRNEQFFGPGTRLTVL.

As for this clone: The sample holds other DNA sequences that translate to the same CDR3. CDR3 DNA: TGTGCCAGCAGTTTATCCGCAGGGAACAATGAGCAGTTCTTC. Amino acids: CASSLSAGNNEQFF. The V and J genes are TRBV27 and TRBJ2-1; the D gene is possibly TRBD1 (5 bases). Germline-derived CDR1 and CDR2 are MNHEY and SMNVEV (reference sequence). The CDR3 is 14 residues long. Trimming removed 0 bases at V and 5 bases at J, with 8 bases between.

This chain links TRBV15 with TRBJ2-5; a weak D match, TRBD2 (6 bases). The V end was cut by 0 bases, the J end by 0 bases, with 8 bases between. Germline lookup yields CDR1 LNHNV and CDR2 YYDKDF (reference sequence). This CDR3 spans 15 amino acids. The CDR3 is CATSRDPGDQETQYF. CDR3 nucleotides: TGTGCCACCAGCAGAGACCCGGGAGACCAAGAGACCCAGTACTTC. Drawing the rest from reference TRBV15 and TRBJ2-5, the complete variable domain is DAMVIQNPRYQVTQFGKPVTLSCSQTLNHNVMYWYQQKSSQAPKLLFHYYDKDFNNEADTPDNFQSRRPNTSFCFLDIRSPGLGDTAMYLCATSRDPGDQETQYFGPGTRLLVL.

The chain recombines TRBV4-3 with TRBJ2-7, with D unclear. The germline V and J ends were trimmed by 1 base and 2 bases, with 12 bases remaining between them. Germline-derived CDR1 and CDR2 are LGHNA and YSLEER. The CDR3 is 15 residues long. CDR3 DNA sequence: TGCGCCAGCAGCCAAGGTCGGTCCTGGACCTACGAGCAGTACTTC. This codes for CASSQGRSWTYEQYF.

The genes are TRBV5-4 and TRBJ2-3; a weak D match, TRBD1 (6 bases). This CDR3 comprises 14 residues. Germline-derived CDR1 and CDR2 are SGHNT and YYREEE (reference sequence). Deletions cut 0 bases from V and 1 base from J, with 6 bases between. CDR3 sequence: CASSLGTGTDTQYF. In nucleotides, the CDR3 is TGTGCCAGCAGCTTGGGGACAGGCACAGATACGCAGTATTTT.

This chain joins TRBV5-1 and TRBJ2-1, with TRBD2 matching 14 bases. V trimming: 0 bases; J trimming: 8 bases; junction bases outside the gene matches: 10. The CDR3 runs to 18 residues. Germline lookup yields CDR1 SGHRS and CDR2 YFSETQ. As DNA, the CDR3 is TGCGCCAGCAGCTTGGAAGGACTAGCGGGAGGAGGTAGCGATGAGCAGTTCTTC. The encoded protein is CASSLEGLAGGGSDEQFF.

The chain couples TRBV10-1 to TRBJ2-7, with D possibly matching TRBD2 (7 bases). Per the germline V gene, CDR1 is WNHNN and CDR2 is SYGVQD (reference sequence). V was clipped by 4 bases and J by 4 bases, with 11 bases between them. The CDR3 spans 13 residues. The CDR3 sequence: CASSAGGPYEQYF. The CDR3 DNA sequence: TGCGCCAGCAGTGCGGGGGGCCCTTACGAGCAGTACTTC.

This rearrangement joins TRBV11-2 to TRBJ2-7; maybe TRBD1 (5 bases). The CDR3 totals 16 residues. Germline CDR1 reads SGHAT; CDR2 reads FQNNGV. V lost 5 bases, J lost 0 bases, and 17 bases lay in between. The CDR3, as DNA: TGTGCCAGCAGCCCAACCATAAGGGGCATCTCCTACGAGCAGTACTTC. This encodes CASSPTIRGISYEQYF.

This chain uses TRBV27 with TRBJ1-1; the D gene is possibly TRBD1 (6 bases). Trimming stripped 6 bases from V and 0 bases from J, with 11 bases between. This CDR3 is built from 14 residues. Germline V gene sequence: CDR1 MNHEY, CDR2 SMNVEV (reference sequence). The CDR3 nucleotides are TGTGCCAGCAGCGTTACAGGGATGAACACTGAAGCTTTCTTT. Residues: CASSVTGMNTEAFF.

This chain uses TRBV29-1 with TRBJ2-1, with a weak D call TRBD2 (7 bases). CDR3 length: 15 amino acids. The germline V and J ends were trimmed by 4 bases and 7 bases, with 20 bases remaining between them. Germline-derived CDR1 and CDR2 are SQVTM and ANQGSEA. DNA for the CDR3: TGCAGCGTTGGCTATCGACAGGATAGCGGGAATGAGCAGTTCTTC. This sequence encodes CSVGYRQDSGNEQFF.

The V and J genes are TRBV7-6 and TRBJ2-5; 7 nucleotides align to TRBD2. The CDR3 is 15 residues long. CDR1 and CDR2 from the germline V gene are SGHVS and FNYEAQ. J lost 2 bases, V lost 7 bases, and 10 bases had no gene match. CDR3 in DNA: TGTGCCAGCACAAGATCCCTCGGGAGGCAAGAGACCCAGTACTTC. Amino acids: CASTRSLGRQETQYF.

This chain's CDR3 is CASSQDGSGLADYYEQYF. CDR3 bases: TGCGCCAGCAGCCAAGACGGCTCTGGGCTAGCGGATTACTACGAGCAGTACTTC. The chain uses TRBV4-1 and TRBJ2-7, with 7 bases fitting TRBD2. In germline, CDR1 is MGHRA, CDR2 YSYEKL. The junction had 14 bases not matched to a gene; V was cut back by 0 bases and J by 3 bases. This CDR3 has 18 residues.

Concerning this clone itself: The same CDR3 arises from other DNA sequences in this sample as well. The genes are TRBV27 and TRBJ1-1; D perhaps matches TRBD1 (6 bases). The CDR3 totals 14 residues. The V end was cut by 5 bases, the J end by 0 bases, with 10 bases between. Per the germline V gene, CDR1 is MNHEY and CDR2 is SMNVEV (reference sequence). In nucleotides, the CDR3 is TGTGCCAGCAGTCTACAGGGTCTGAACACTGAAGCTTTCTTT. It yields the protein CASSLQGLNTEAFF.

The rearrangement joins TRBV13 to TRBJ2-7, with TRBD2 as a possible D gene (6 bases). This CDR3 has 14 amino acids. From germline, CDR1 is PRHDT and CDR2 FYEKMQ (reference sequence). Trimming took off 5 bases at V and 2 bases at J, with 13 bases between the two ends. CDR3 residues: CASSDGSFTYEQYF. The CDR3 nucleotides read TGTGCCAGCAGCGACGGGAGTTTTACCTACGAGCAGTACTTC.

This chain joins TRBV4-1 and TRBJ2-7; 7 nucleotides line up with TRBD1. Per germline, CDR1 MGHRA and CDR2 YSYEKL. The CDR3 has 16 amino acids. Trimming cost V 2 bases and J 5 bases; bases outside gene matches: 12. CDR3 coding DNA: TGCGCCAGCAGCCAACGGCCCCTACAGGGGCTGGACGAGCAGTACTTC. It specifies CASSQRPLQGLDEQYF.

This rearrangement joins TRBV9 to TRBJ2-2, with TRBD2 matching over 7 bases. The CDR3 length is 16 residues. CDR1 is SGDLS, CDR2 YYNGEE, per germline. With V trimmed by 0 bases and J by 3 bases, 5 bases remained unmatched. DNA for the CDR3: TGTGCCAGCAGCGTAGATCGCGCGGGAGACACCGGGGAGCTGTTTTTT. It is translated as CASSVDRAGDTGELFF.

CDR3 DNA: TGTGCCAGCAGTTTACCAGGGAACGAGCAGTACTTC. It translates to CASSLPGNEQYF. This chain uses TRBV6-5 with TRBJ2-7; tentative D call: TRBD1 (5 bases). V lost 4 bases to trimming and J lost 5 bases, with 9 bases between them. CDR3 length: 12 amino acids. Per germline, CDR1 MNHEY and CDR2 SVGAGI.

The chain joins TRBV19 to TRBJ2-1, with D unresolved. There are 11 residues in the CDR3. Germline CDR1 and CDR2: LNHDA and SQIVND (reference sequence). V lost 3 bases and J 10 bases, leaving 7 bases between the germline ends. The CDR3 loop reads CASSILGEQFF. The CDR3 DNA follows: TGTGCCAGTAGTATTTTGGGGGAGCAGTTCTTC.

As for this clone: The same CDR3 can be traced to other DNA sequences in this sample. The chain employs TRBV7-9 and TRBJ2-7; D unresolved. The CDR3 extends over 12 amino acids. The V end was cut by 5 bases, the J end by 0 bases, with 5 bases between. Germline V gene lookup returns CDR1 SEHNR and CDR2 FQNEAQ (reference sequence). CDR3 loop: CASSPNSYEQYF. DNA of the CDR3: TGTGCCAGCAGCCCAAACTCCTACGAGCAGTACTTC.

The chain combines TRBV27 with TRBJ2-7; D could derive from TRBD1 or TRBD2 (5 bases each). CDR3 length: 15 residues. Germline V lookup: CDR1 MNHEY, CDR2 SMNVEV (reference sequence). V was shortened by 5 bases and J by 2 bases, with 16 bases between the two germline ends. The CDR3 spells CASSLLGAGAYEQYF. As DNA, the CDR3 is TGTGCCAGCAGTCTCCTCGGGGCCGGGGCCTACGAGCAGTACTTC.

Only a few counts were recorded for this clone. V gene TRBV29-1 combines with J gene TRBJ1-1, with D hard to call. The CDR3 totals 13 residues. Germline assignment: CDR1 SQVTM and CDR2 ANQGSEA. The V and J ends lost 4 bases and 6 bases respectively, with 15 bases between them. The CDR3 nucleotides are TGCAGCGTTGCGGCGTCCGCGCGGTCTGAAGCTTTCTTT. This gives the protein CSVAASARSEAFF.

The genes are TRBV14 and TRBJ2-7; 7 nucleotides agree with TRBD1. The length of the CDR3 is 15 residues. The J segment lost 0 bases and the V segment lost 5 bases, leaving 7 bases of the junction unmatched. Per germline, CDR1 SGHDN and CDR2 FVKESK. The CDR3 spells CASSSGTVLSYEQYF. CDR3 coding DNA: TGTGCCAGCAGCTCCGGGACAGTGCTCTCCTACGAGCAGTACTTC.

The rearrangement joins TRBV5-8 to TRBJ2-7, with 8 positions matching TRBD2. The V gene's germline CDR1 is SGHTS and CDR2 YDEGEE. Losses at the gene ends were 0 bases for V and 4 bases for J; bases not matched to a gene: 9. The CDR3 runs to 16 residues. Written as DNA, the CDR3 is TGTGCCAGCAGCTTGGGTTTGCGGGGGGCGATTTACGAGCAGTACTTC. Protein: CASSLGLRGAIYEQYF.